This T cell receptor (beta chain) was sequenced for a study of shared clonotypes between healthy human individuals. Notes on the study in general: With few donors, the genetic and exposure-history diversity represented was limited. Larger estimated richness was generally recorded for naive subsets relative to memory subsets.

Some clones are missing from TCRdb's copy, which holds only in-frame ones; the method was immunoSEQ multiplex PCR. The sample holds roughly 2.1 million clones; more than 85% are singletons and the top ten take under 2%. A remark on this clone: No antigen is known for it.

V was pared by 4 bases and J by 2 bases, with 11 bases between. The germline V gene encodes CDR1 MNHEY and CDR2 SMNVEV (reference sequence). This CDR3 comprises 14 residues. Naive CD8 cells lacked CD45RO and underwent positive selection for CCR7, leaving out terminally differentiated effector memory CD45RA+ cells. Sequenced sample: naive CD8+ T cells from PBMCs. The receptor was derived from a man younger than 35 in good health. Some clones in this sample may be carry-over from other donors' samples. The chain links TRBV27 to TRBJ2-5; no clear D. The CDR3 protein is CASSYLWGQETQYF. Here the CDR3 DNA reads TGTGCCAGCAGTTATCTTTGGGGACAAGAGACCCAGTACTTC.